The 18 T cell receptor beta chains listed next were all sequenced from one sample in a study of cytomegalovirus exposure and HLA in healthy donors. 60 Vbeta and 13 Jbeta primers were used in PCR. Assay used: immunoSEQ multiplex PCR; TCRdb lists only in-frame clones, some missing. The data contain around 260,000 clones, under 90% of them singletons. The sample comprised PBMCs. The source is a girl under 10 years old in good health and CMV-seronegative.

The sample holds a few counts of this clone. The chain couples TRBV2 to TRBJ1-6, with TRBD1 matching over 8 bases. Germline V CDR1 and CDR2: SNHLY, FYNNEI. The CDR3 is made up of 15 amino acids. Trimming cost V 5 bases and J 10 bases; bases outside gene matches: 10. For the CDR3, the DNA is TGTGCCAGCAGTCCTGACAGGGGCTCACGGTCACCCCTCCACTTT. This translates into CASSPDRGSRSPLHF.

The chain links TRBV20-1 to TRBJ2-1; D uncertain. Germline lookup yields CDR1 DFQATT and CDR2 SNEGSKA (reference sequence). The CDR3 consists of 10 residues. Trimming left V 6 bases short and J 8 bases short, with 8 bases between. CDR3 sequence (DNA): TGCAGTGCCATAGACTATGAGCAGTTCTTC. Protein sequence: CSAIDYEQFF.

A few counts support this clone. The chain carries TRBV2 and TRBJ2-7, with 10 bases lining up with TRBD2. With V trimmed by 3 bases and J by 9 bases, 2 bases remained unmatched. CDR1 and CDR2 from the germline V gene are SNHLY and FYNNEI. The CDR3 extends over 12 amino acids. In DNA form, the CDR3 reads TGTGCCAGCAGTGAGTCTAGCGGGAGGCAGTACTTC. Protein product: CASSESSGRQYF.

The sample holds a few counts of this clone. V gene TRBV5-6 combines with J gene TRBJ2-7; 12 nucleotides line up with TRBD2. J gave up 3 bases and V 4 bases, and 11 bases lay outside the gene matches. The CDR3 consists of 17 residues. CDR1 is SGHDT and CDR2 is YYEEEE in the germline V gene. CDR3 nucleotides: TGTGCCAGCAGCCCGCGGACTAGCGGGAAACACTTCTACGAGCAGTACTTC. Translated: CASSPRTSGKHFYEQYF.

This clone has just a few counts. The gene calls are TRBV30 and TRBJ1-1, with D hard to call. V was cut by 3 bases and J by 5 bases, with 7 bases left in between. Germline lookup yields CDR1 GTSNPN and CDR2 SVGIG (reference sequence). This CDR3 is built from 11 residues. The CDR3: CAWSPGTEAFF. The CDR3 DNA reads as TGTGCCTGGAGCCCCGGGACTGAAGCTTTCTTT. Full variable domain (remainder filled in from reference TRBV30 and TRBJ1-1): SQTIHQWPATLVQPVGSPLSLECTVEGTSNPNLYWYRQAAGRGLQLLFYSVGIGQISSEVPQNLSASRPQDRQFILSSKKLLLSDSGFYLCAWSPGTEAFFGQGTRLTVV.

The CDR3 here is CASSFLTLSGANVLTF. In DNA, the CDR3 is TGTGCCAGCAGCTTCCTAACGCTATCTGGGGCCAACGTCCTGACTTTC. The gene calls are TRBV7-8 and TRBJ2-6; D unresolved. Germline CDR1 SGHVS, CDR2 FQNEAQ. The CDR3 runs 16 residues. V lost 3 bases, J lost 1 base, and 10 bases lay in between.

The CDR3 coding sequence is TGTGCCAGCAGGGGACTAGCGGGGACCGGGGAGCTGTTTTTT. This codes for CASRGLAGTGELFF. The V gene is TRBV2, the J gene TRBJ2-2, with 13 nucleotides matching TRBD2. J was trimmed by 5 bases and V by 6 bases; bases with no gene match: 0. The CDR3 length is 14 residues. The germline CDR1 and CDR2 sequences are SNHLY and FYNNEI.

The genes are TRBV10-3 and TRBJ2-3; no firm D call. V was pared by 2 bases and J by 0 bases, with 3 bases between. Germline assignment: CDR1 ENHRY and CDR2 SYGVKD. The CDR3 totals 13 residues. This CDR3 reads CAISEPSTDTQYF. Written as DNA, the CDR3 is TGTGCCATCAGTGAGCCTAGCACAGATACGCAGTATTTT.

This chain links TRBV27 with TRBJ2-1, with 8 bases fitting TRBD2. CDR1 and CDR2 (germline): MNHEY, SMNVEV (reference sequence). The CDR3 covers 14 residues. Trimming at V came to 2 bases and at J to 9 bases, leaving 6 bases not matched to a gene. The CDR3 here is CASSLPGGAREQFF. CDR3 nucleotide sequence: TGTGCCAGCAGTTTACCGGGGGGGGCCCGTGAGCAGTTCTTC.

This chain connects TRBV7-6 to TRBJ1-3; D is unresolved. Deletions cut 4 bases from V and 4 bases from J, with 23 bases between. CDR1 is SGHVS and CDR2 is FNYEAQ in the germline V gene. The CDR3 is 18 residues long. The DNA of the CDR3 is TGTGCCAGCAGCTCCGGACTCGTGGACGAGGGTACCGGAAACACCATATATTTT. This codes for CASSSGLVDEGTGNTIYF. Full variable domain (missing parts from reference TRBV7-6 and TRBJ1-3): GAGVSQSPRYKVTKRGQDVALRCDPISGHVSLYWYRQALGQGPEFLTYFNYEAQQDKSGLPNDRFSAERPEGSISTLTIQRTEQRDSAMYRCASSSGLVDEGTGNTIYFGEGSWLTVV.

The chain is built from TRBV9 and TRBJ2-1, with 10 bases aligning to TRBD2. The germline gives CDR1 SGDLS, CDR2 YYNGEE. V dropped 2 bases and J dropped 4; count of bases not matched to a gene: 6. The CDR3 extends over 16 amino acids. DNA for the CDR3: TGTGCCAGCAGCGTGGACACTAGCGGGATTTACAATGAGCAGTTCTTC. It translates to CASSVDTSGIYNEQFF.

Regarding this clone: Germline and junction disagree at one end, which may indicate a read error. The chain's CDR3 is CSSSLFWAAGQPQHF. DNA of the CDR3: TGTTCCAGCAGCTTATTTTGGGCGGCGGGTCAGCCCCAGCATTTT. The chain is built from TRBV7-9 and TRBJ1-5, with D uncertain. The CDR3 contains 15 residues. Per the germline V gene, CDR1 is SEHNR and CDR2 is FQNEAQ (reference sequence).

This clone occurred a few times. The J gene is TRBJ2-1, the V gene TRBV12-5; D unresolved. The CDR3 is 16 residues long. The ends were cut back, 1 base at V and 0 bases at J, with 10 bases in the middle. Germline assignment: CDR1 LGHNT and CDR2 FRNRAP. CDR3 sequence: CASGLGRLVSYNEQFF. The CDR3 DNA reads TGTGCTAGTGGTTTGGGACGACTCGTCTCCTACAATGAGCAGTTCTTC.

The V call is TRBV7-9, the J call TRBJ2-2, with TRBD1 as a possible D gene (5 bases). The CDR3 consists of 11 residues. Germline V lookup: CDR1 SEHNR, CDR2 FQNEAQ (reference sequence). V was trimmed by 10 bases and J by 6 bases, leaving 9 bases between them. The CDR3 bases are TGTGCCAATCTAGGGGCCGGGGAGCTGTTTTTT. Amino acids: CANLGAGELFF. Filled out from reference TRBV7-9 and TRBJ2-2, the complete variable domain reads DTGVSQNPRHKITKRGQNVTFRCDPISEHNRLYWYRQTLGQGPEFLTYFQNEAQLEKSRLLSDRFSAERPKGSFSTLEIQRTEQGDSAMYLCANLGAGELFFGEGSRLTVL.

V gene TRBV19 combines with J gene TRBJ1-1, with D perhaps TRBD1 (5 bases). Germline V lookup: CDR1 LNHDA, CDR2 SQIVND (reference sequence). The V gene lost 6 bases and the J gene lost 2 bases, with 10 bases spanning the gap. CDR3 length: 13 residues. CDR3 sequence (DNA): TGTGCCAGTAGCTGGACAAGTAACACTGAAGCTTTCTTT. Residues: CASSWTSNTEAFF.

The chain has TRBV30 and TRBJ2-7; 8 nucleotides line up with TRBD1. This CDR3 is 14 amino acids long. Germline V CDR1 and CDR2: GTSNPN, SVGIG (reference sequence). V trimming: 0 bases; J trimming: 9 bases; junction bases outside the gene matches: 10. The CDR3 loop is CAWSVRDRISWQYF. The CDR3 region has the DNA TGTGCCTGGAGTGTCAGGGACAGGATCTCTTGGCAGTACTTC.

The chain couples TRBV5-1 to TRBJ2-3, with TRBD2 identical over 11 bases. After removal of 7 bases from V and 2 bases from J, the junction contained 6 bases not matched to a gene. The CDR3 consists of 15 residues. The V gene's germline CDR1 is SGHRS and CDR2 YFSETQ. This chain's CDR3 is CASCLAGGLTDTQYF. The CDR3 bases are TGCGCCAGCTGTCTAGCGGGGGGACTCACAGATACGCAGTATTTT. Full variable domain (remainder filled in from reference TRBV5-1 and TRBJ2-3): KAGVTQTPRYLIKTRGQQVTLSCSPISGHRSVSWYQQTPGQGLQFLFEYFSETQRNKGNFPGRFSGRQFSNSRSEMNVSTLELGDSALYLCASCLAGGLTDTQYFGPGTRLTVL.

In its sample, this clone was seen once. This chain joins TRBV20-1 and TRBJ1-2; D unresolved. Germline V gene sequence: CDR1 DFQATT, CDR2 SNEGSKA (reference sequence). There are 11 residues in the CDR3. V lost 8 bases and J lost 8, with 15 bases in between. The CDR3 protein is CSRARIWGYTF. CDR3 DNA: TGCAGTAGAGCAAGAATTTGGGGCTACACCTTC.